This TCR beta chain was identified in a study of blood T cell repertoires in COVID-19. Sequencing used immunoSEQ multiplex PCR; TCRdb keeps in-frame clones, though not all of them. Of some 87,000 clones listed, about 84% were seen once; the top ten hold approximately 25%. A note on this clone: This sample also contains other DNA sequences that code for the same CDR3.

The ends lost 3 bases at V and 7 bases at J; junction bases unmatched: 4. The CDR3 totals 13 residues. Germline V lookup: CDR1 LGHNA, CDR2 YSLEER. The V call is TRBV4-3, the J call TRBJ1-2; 8 bases are a match to TRBD1. The receptor was derived from an elderly man with active or convalescent COVID-19. What was sequenced was peripheral blood. The CDR3 reads CASSQDRVSGYTF. CDR3 DNA: TGCGCCAGCAGCCAGGACAGGGTTTCTGGCTACACCTTC.